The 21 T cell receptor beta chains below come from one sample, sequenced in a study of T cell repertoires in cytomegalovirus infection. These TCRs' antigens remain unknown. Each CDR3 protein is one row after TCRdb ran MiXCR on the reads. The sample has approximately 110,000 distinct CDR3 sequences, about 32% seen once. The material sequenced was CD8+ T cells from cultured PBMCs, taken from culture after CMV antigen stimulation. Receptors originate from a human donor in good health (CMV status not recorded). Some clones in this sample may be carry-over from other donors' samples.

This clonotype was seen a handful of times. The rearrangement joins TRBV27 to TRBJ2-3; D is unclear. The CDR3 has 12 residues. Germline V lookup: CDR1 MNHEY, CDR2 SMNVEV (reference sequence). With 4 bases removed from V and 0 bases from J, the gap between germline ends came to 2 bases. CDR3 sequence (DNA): TGTGCCAGCAGTTACAGCACAGATACGCAGTATTTT. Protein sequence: CASSYSTDTQYF.

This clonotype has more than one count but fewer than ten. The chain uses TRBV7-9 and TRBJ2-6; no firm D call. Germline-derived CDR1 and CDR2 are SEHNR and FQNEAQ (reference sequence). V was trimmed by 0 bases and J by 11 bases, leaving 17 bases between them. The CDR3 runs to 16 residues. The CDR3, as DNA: TGTGCCAGCAGCTTAGCCGTTCAGATCCGCTCGGACGTCCTGACTTTC. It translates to CASSLAVQIRSDVLTF.

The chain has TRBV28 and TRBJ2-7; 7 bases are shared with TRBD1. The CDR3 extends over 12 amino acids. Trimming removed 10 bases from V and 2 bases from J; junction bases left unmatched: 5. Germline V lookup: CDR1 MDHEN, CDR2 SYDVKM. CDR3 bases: TGTGCCACCACTGACAGGGCCTACGAGCAGTACTTC. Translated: CATTDRAYEQYF.

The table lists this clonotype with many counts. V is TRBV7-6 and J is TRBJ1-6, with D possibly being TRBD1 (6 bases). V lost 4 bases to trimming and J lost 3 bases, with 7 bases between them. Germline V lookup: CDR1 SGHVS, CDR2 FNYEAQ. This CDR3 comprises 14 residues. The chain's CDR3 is CASSSTGYNSPLHF. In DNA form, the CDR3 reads TGTGCCAGCAGCTCGACAGGCTATAATTCACCCCTCCACTTT. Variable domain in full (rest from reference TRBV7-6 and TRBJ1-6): GAGVSQSPRYKVTKRGQDVALRCDPISGHVSLYWYRQALGQGPEFLTYFNYEAQQDKSGLPNDRFSAERPEGSISTLTIQRTEQRDSAMYRCASSSTGYNSPLHFGNGTRLTVT.

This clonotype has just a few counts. CDR3 nucleotide sequence: TGCAGTGCCAACCGGGGGACTAGCGGGGGGAGGGATACGCAGTATTTT. This sequence encodes CSANRGTSGGRDTQYF. This sequence joins TRBV20-1 and TRBJ2-3; 15 bases map to TRBD2. The V and J ends lost 6 bases and 6 bases, in that order; junction bases with no gene match: 10. CDR1 is DFQATT, CDR2 SNEGSKA, per germline (reference sequence). This CDR3 is 16 amino acids long.

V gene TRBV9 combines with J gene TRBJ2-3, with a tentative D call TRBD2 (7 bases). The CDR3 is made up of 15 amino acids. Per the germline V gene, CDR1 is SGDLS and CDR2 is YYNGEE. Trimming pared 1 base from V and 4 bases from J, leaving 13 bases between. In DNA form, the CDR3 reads TGTGCCAGCAGCGTACAGAGGGGGAGGGCAGATACGCAGTATTTT. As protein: CASSVQRGRADTQYF.

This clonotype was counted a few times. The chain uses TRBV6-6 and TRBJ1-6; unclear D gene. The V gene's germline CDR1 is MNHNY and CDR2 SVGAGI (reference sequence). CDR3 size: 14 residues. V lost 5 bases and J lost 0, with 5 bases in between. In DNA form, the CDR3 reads TGTGCCAGCAGTACGAGCTCCTATAATTCACCCCTCCACTTT. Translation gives CASSTSSYNSPLHF.

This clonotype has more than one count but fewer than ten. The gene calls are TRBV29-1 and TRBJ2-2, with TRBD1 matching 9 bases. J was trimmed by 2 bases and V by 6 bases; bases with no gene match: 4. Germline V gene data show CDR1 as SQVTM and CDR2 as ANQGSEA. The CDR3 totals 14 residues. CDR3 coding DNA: TGCAGCGTAGAGGGACAGGGCAACACCGGGGAGCTGTTTTTT. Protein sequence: CSVEGQGNTGELFF.

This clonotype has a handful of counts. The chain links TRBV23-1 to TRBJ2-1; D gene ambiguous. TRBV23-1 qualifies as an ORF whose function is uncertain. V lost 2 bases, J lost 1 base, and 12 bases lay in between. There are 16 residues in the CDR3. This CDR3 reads CASSQVQRFSYNEQFF. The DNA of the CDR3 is TGCGCCAGCAGTCAAGTCCAGCGCTTTTCCTACAATGAGCAGTTCTTC.

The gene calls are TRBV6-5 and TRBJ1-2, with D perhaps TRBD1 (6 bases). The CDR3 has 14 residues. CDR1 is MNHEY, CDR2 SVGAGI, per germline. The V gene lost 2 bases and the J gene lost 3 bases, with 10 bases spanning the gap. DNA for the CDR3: TGTGCCAGCAGTTACCAACAGGGAGACTATGGCTACACCTTC. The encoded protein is CASSYQQGDYGYTF.

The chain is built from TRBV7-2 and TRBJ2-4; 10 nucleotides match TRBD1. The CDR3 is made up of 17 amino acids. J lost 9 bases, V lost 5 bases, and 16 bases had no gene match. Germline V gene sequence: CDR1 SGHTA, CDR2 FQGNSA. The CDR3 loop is CASSPGTGDLFSPIQYF. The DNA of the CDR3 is TGTGCCAGCAGCCCGGGGACAGGGGATCTTTTTTCACCCATTCAGTACTTC.

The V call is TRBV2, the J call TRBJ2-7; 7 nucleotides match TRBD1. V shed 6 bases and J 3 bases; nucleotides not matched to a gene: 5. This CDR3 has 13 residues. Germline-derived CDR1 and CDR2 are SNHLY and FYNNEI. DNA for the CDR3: TGTGCCAGCAGCGACAGGGACCACTACGAGCAGTACTTC. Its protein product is CASSDRDHYEQYF.

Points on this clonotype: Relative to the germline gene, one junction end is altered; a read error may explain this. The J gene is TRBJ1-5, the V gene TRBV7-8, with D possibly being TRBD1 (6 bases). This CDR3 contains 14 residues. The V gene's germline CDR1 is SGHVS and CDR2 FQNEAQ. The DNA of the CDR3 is TGTACCAGCAGCGCGGGGGGCCTCAATCAGCCCCAGCATTTT. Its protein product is CTSSAGGLNQPQHF.

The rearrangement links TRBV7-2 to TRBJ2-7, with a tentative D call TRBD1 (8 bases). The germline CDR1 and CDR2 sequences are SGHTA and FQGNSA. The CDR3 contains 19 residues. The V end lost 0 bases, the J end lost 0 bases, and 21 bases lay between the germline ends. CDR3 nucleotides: TGTGCCAGCAGCTTAGCATGGCGGGGGACAGGCGAAAACTCCTACGAGCAGTACTTC. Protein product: CASSLAWRGTGENSYEQYF.

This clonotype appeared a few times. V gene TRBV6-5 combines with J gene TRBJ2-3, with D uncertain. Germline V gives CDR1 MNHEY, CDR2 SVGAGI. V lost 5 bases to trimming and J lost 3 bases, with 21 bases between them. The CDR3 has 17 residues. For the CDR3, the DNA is TGTGCCAGCAGTACCCGATGGGCTCCTCCGAAAACAGATACGCAGTATTTT. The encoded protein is CASSTRWAPPKTDTQYF.

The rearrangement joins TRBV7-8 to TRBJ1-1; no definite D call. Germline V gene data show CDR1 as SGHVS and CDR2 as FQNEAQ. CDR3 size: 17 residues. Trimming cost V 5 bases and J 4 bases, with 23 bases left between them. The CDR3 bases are TGTGCCAGCAGCCATGCACCGGGTTGCCAATTGGGCACTGAAGCTTTCTTT. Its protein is CASSHAPGCQLGTEAFF. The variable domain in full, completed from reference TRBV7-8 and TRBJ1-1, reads GAGVSQSPRYKVAKRGQDVALRCDPISGHVSLFWYQQALGQGPEFLTYFQNEAQLDKSGLPSDRFFAERPEGSVSTLKIQRTQQEDSAVYLCASSHAPGCQLGTEAFFGQGTRLTVV.

CDR3 sequence: CSARSFLGTRVYEQYF. CDR3 in DNA: TGCAGTGCTAGAAGTTTTCTTGGTACCAGGGTCTACGAGCAGTACTTC. The chain uses TRBV20-1 and TRBJ2-7; maybe TRBD1 (5 bases). Trimming removed 2 bases at V and 3 bases at J, with 20 bases between. The CDR3 consists of 16 residues. CDR1 is DFQATT, CDR2 SNEGSKA, per germline (reference sequence).

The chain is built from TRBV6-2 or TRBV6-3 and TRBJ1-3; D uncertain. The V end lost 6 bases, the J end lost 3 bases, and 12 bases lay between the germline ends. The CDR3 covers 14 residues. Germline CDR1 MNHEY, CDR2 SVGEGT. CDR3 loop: CASSERRFGNTIYF. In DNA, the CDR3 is TGTGCCAGCAGCGAACGCCGATTTGGAAACACCATATATTTT.

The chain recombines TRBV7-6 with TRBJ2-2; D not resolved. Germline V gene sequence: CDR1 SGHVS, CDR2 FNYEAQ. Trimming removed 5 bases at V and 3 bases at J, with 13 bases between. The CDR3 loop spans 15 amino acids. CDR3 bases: TGTGCCAGCAGCCCACCAGACACGGACACCGGGGAGCTGTTTTTT. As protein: CASSPPDTDTGELFF.

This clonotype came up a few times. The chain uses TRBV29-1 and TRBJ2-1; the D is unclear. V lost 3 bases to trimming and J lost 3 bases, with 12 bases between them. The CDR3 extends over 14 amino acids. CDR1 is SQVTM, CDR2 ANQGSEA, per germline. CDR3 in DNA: TGCAGCGTTGACCAGGACCGGATCTACAATGAGCAGTTCTTC. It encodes CSVDQDRIYNEQFF.

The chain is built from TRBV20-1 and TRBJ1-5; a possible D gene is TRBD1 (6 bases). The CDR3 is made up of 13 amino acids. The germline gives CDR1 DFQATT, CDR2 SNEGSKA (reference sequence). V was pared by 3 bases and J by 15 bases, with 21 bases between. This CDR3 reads CSASSRGRGHPHF. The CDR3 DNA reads TGCAGTGCTAGTTCTCGGGGTCGGGGGCACCCGCATTTT.